The source of this T cell receptor beta chain is a study of blood T cell repertoires in COVID-19. Study background: There were acute and convalescent COVID-19 samples, and they came from the United States, Italy and Spain. Nucleic acid was either cDNA or gDNA, and it came from T cells, B-cell-depleted T cells, or PBMCs.

Germline V gene lookup returns CDR1 WSHSY and CDR2 SAAADI. The junction had 4 bases not matched to a gene; V was cut back by 3 bases and J by 5 bases. This CDR3 has 15 residues. Original analysis: Amplified reference gene primers provided the basis for estimating nucleated cell counts. Assay: immunoSEQ multiplex PCR; the TCRdb copy retains only in-frame clones and omits some. For V, J and clone size, that table is used; D and trimming come from the DNA. The data hold roughly 240,000 clones, with roughly 82% observed a single time. The chain is built from TRBV10-2 and TRBJ1-4; 9 bases agree with TRBD1. The specimen sequenced was peripheral blood. The sequence derives from an older woman with acute or convalescent COVID-19. The CDR3 DNA is TGCGCCAGCAGTGATTCCGGGACAGGGAATGAAAAACTGTTTTTT. It codes for CASSDSGTGNEKLFF.